This TCR beta chain was sequenced in a study of T cells in Graves' hyperthyroidism and ophthalmopathy. The CDR3 regions of TCR beta were amplified from RNA transcripts. During a first-round RT-PCR of the TCR CDR3, the HTBI primer set was used. From the multiplex PCR reads, TCRdb called clonotypes with MiXCR, one entry per CDR3 protein. The sample carries 550,000 to 800,000 distinct CDR3 sequences, 15% to 20% recorded once. In regard to this clonotype: Its target is unknown.

If no ophthalmopathy progression occurred within 18 months, Graves' hyperthyroidism was stable. Study results and limitations: Clonotypes that were expanded in thyroid above 0.001 mostly appeared in blood too.

The sample consisted of blood. This receptor was obtained from a man between 18 and 29 years old with Graves' hyperthyroidism.

Written as DNA, the CDR3 is TGCAGTGCTGGCAGGACTAGCGGGACCCACACCGGGGAGCTGTTTTTT. Its protein product is CSAGRTSGTHTGELFF. The genes are TRBV20-1 and TRBJ2-2; 12 nucleotides align to TRBD2. The V gene's germline CDR1 is DFQATT and CDR2 SNEGSKA (reference sequence). The CDR3 is 16 residues long. Losses at the gene ends were 5 bases for V and 3 bases for J; bases not matched to a gene: 7.